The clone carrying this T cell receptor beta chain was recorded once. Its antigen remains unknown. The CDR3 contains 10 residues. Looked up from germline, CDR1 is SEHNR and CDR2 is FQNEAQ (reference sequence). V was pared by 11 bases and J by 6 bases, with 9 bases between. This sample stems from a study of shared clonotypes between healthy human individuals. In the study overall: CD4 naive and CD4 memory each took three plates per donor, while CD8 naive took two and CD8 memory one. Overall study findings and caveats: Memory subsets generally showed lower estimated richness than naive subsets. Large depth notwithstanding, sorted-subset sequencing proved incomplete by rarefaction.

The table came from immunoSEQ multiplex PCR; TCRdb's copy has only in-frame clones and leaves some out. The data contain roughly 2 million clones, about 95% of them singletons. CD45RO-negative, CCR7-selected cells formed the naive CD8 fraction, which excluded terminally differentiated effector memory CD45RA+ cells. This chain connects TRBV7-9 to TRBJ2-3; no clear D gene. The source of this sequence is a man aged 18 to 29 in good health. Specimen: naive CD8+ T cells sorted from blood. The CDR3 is CAAHRDTQYF. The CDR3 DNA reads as TGTGCCGCCCATAGGGATACGCAGTATTTT.